The 22 T cell receptor beta chains below were found in one sample sequenced in a study of blood T cell repertoires in COVID-19. Produced via immunoSEQ multiplex PCR; TCRdb's table is partial and in-frame only. The repertoire holds fewer than 150,000 clones, with roughly four fifths as singletons. Sample: peripheral blood. The receptor set was obtained from a human donor in a cohort sampled during active COVID-19.

This clone occurred a few times. The chain carries TRBV5-6 and TRBJ1-6; TRBD1 is a possible D gene (6 bases). Germline V gene sequence: CDR1 SGHDT, CDR2 YYEEEE. Between the trimmed V and J ends, which lost 4 bases and 7 bases, there was a span of 21 bases. This CDR3 spans 17 amino acids. The CDR3 bases are TGTGCCAGCAGCCCCCGGGACACCACCCCGTGGAATTCACCCCTCCACTTT. Translation: CASSPRDTTPWNSPLHF.

The rearrangement uses TRBV15 and TRBJ1-4; D remains ambiguous. This CDR3 has 12 residues. The V gene's germline CDR1 is LNHNV and CDR2 YYDKDF (reference sequence). V was trimmed by 4 bases and J by 8 bases, leaving 8 bases between them. The CDR3 sequence is CATSIRREKLFF. Here the CDR3 DNA reads TGTGCCACCAGCATCCGGAGGGAAAAACTGTTTTTT.

This rearrangement joins TRBV19 to TRBJ2-7; D possibly corresponds to TRBD2 (6 bases). The CDR3 loop spans 15 amino acids. Germline values: CDR1 LNHDA, CDR2 SQIVND (reference sequence). V lost 6 bases and J 3 bases, leaving 18 bases between the germline ends. The CDR3 bases are TGTGCCAGTAGCTCCCCGGAGGGCAGAAACTACGAGCAGTACTTC. Amino acids: CASSSPEGRNYEQYF.

This clone was observed at least ten times. CDR3 region: CASSFSDRGNTEAFF. As DNA, the CDR3 is TGTGCCAGCAGCTTCTCCGACAGGGGGAACACTGAAGCTTTCTTT. The rearrangement links TRBV7-8 to TRBJ1-1, with 8 bases lining up with TRBD1. This CDR3 contains 15 residues. Germline V gene data show CDR1 as SGHVS and CDR2 as FQNEAQ. J lost 1 base, V lost 3 bases, and 4 bases had no gene match.

CDR3 DNA: TGCGCCAGCAGCTTGGCCGGGAAAAGCACAGATACGCAGTATTTT. It codes for CASSLAGKSTDTQYF. The gene calls are TRBV5-1 and TRBJ2-3; TRBD2 is a possible D gene (5 bases). The V end was cut by 0 bases, the J end by 0 bases, with 8 bases between. The V gene's germline CDR1 is SGHRS and CDR2 YFSETQ. This CDR3 region has 15 residues.

The chain has TRBV9 and TRBJ1-3; TRBD1 matches at 7 bases. The germline gives CDR1 SGDLS, CDR2 YYNGEE. The CDR3 has 14 residues. J lost 2 bases, V lost 4 bases, and 3 bases had no gene match. CDR3 sequence reads: CASSTRGAGNTIYF. As DNA, the CDR3 is TGTGCCAGCAGCACCAGGGGGGCTGGAAACACCATATATTTT.

The V gene is TRBV7-6, the J gene TRBJ1-1; D unclear. Trimming pared 5 bases from V and 1 base from J, leaving 14 bases between. The germline V gene has CDR1 SGHVS and CDR2 FNYEAQ. The CDR3 is made up of 15 amino acids. In DNA, the CDR3 is TGTGCCAGCAGCGTCTATGACTTTTCGAACACTGAAGCTTTCTTT. This sequence encodes CASSVYDFSNTEAFF.

V is TRBV2 and J is TRBJ2-1; D may be TRBD1 (6 bases). V lost 5 bases and J 8 bases, leaving 13 bases between the germline ends. The germline gives CDR1 SNHLY, CDR2 FYNNEI. This CDR3 has 13 residues. The DNA for the CDR3 is TGTGCCAGCAGTCGGGACACTGTCGATGAGCAGTTCTTC. Its translation is CASSRDTVDEQFF.

This rearrangement joins TRBV4-1 to TRBJ2-1; a possible D gene is TRBD2 (5 bases). Trimming took off 4 bases at V and 4 bases at J, with 8 bases between the two ends. Germline CDR1 is MGHRA and CDR2 is YSYEKL. The length of the CDR3 is 13 residues. This CDR3 is CASSRGGYNEQFF. As DNA, the CDR3 is TGCGCCAGCAGCCGAGGAGGTTACAATGAGCAGTTCTTC.

V gene TRBV18 combines with J gene TRBJ2-7; TRBD1 matches 8 bases. The J segment lost 0 bases and the V segment lost 6 bases, leaving 7 bases of the junction unmatched. Looked up from germline, CDR1 is KGHSH and CDR2 is LQKENI. The CDR3 extends over 15 amino acids. The CDR3 sequence is CASSQGASSSYEQYF. CDR3 bases: TGTGCCAGCTCGCAGGGGGCGTCTAGCTCCTACGAGCAGTACTTC.

The chain employs TRBV10-3 and TRBJ1-1; D may be TRBD1 (5 bases). This CDR3 has 12 residues. V was trimmed by 8 bases and J by 6 bases, leaving 13 bases between them. CDR1 and CDR2 from the germline V gene are ENHRY and SYGVKD. This CDR3 is CAIGGAYSEAFF. In nucleotides, the CDR3 is TGTGCCATCGGCGGGGCGTACTCTGAAGCTTTCTTT.

This rearrangement joins TRBV5-6 to TRBJ2-7, with TRBD1 matching over 7 bases. This CDR3 is 15 amino acids long. Germline CDR1 and CDR2: SGHDT and YYEEEE. After removal of 4 bases from V and 4 bases from J, the junction contained 11 bases not matched to a gene. The DNA for the CDR3 is TGTGCCAGCAGCCAGCAAGGGCAGGGGGTTTACGAGCAGTACTTC. This translates into CASSQQGQGVYEQYF.

This clone has a count of ten or more. This chain connects TRBV18 to TRBJ2-7, with D maybe TRBD1 (5 bases). V lost 3 bases and J 5 bases, leaving 8 bases between the germline ends. This CDR3 spans 12 amino acids. Looked up from germline, CDR1 is KGHSH and CDR2 is LQKENI. CDR3 nucleotide sequence: TGTGCCAGCTCACCTCAGGGCCACGAGCAGTACTTC. It specifies CASSPQGHEQYF. Complete variable domain (other parts from reference TRBV18 and TRBJ2-7): NAGVMQNPRHLVRRRGQEARLRCSPMKGHSHVYWYRQLPEEGLKFMVYLQKENIIDESGMPKERFSAEFPKEGPSILRIQQVVRGDSAAYFCASSPQGHEQYFGPGTRLTVT.

The genes are TRBV4-2 and TRBJ2-3, with 8 bases matching TRBD2. J lost 2 bases, V lost 1 base, and 8 bases had no gene match. The germline gives CDR1 LGHNA, CDR2 YNFKEQ. The CDR3 spans 17 residues. The CDR3 region has the DNA TGTGCCAGCAGCCAAGTGTCGGGGGGGCTTGTCACAGATACGCAGTATTTT. This codes for CASSQVSGGLVTDTQYF.

The V and J genes are TRBV30 and TRBJ2-5; 11 bases are a match to TRBD2. J lost 7 bases, V lost 4 bases, and 14 bases had no gene match. The germline CDR1 and CDR2 sequences are GTSNPN and SVGIG (reference sequence). This CDR3 contains 16 residues. The CDR3 here is CAWTTRLAGGRGTQYF. CDR3 coding DNA: TGTGCCTGGACCACGCGGCTAGCGGGGGGCCGTGGGACCCAGTACTTC.

The V gene is TRBV7-9, the J gene TRBJ2-3, with TRBD2 identical over 9 bases. CDR3 length: 18 amino acids. Germline V CDR1 and CDR2: SEHNR, FQNEAQ (reference sequence). The junction had 10 bases not matched to a gene; V was cut back by 3 bases and J by 0 bases. The CDR3 sequence is CASSLVAGDLTSTDTQYF. CDR3 DNA: TGTGCCAGCAGCTTGGTAGCGGGGGACCTCACTAGCACAGATACGCAGTATTTT.

V and J are TRBV6-5 and TRBJ2-7; 8 bases fit TRBD1. Germline V lookup: CDR1 MNHEY, CDR2 SVGAGI. V trimming: 7 bases; J trimming: 9 bases; junction bases outside the gene matches: 14. This CDR3 region has 14 residues. The CDR3 loop reads CASIVEGTGGTQYF. In DNA form, the CDR3 reads TGTGCCAGCATAGTGGAGGGGACAGGCGGGACGCAGTACTTC.

CDR3 region: CSASGSGGRMNTEAFF. The CDR3 bases are TGCAGTGCTAGTGGGTCAGGGGGGAGGATGAACACTGAAGCTTTCTTT. The V call is TRBV20-1, the J call TRBJ1-1, with 7 positions matching TRBD1. Germline loops: CDR1 DFQATT, CDR2 SNEGSKA (reference sequence). The J segment lost 0 bases and the V segment lost 3 bases, leaving 10 bases of the junction unmatched. This CDR3 region has 16 residues.

This clone was detected only once. The V call is TRBV5-1, the J call TRBJ2-1; 7 bases match TRBD1. This CDR3 region has 15 residues. The V gene's germline CDR1 is SGHRS and CDR2 YFSETQ. Trimming cost V 6 bases and J 0 bases; bases outside gene matches: 6. CDR3 protein: CASTFRDSSYNEQFF. The CDR3 nucleotides are TGCGCCAGCACCTTTCGGGACAGCTCCTACAATGAGCAGTTCTTC.

The genes are TRBV11-2 and TRBJ2-7; D is possibly TRBD1 (5 bases). Trimming took off 6 bases at V and 5 bases at J, with 8 bases between the two ends. In germline, CDR1 is SGHAT, CDR2 FQNNGV. This CDR3 has 11 residues. Here the CDR3 reads CASSKTDEQYF. The CDR3 coding sequence is TGTGCCAGCAGTAAGACAGACGAGCAGTACTTC.

The chain carries TRBV19 and TRBJ1-5; D unresolved. CDR1 LNHDA and CDR2 SQIVND come from the germline V gene (reference sequence). This CDR3 is 14 amino acids long. The V end was cut by 4 bases, the J end by 7 bases, with 14 bases between. CDR3 DNA: TGTGCCAGTAGTAAGAGGGAAGGAGGGCAGCCCCAGCATTTT. It is translated as CASSKREGGQPQHF.

The chain employs TRBV30 and TRBJ2-3; TRBD1 might be the D (6 bases). V dropped 5 bases and J dropped 4 bases, with 16 bases sitting between them. The CDR3 is 14 amino acids. Germline loops: CDR1 GTSNPN, CDR2 SVGIG (reference sequence). CDR3 nucleotide sequence: TGTGCCTGGGCAAGGGGCAGGGGCGCAGATACGCAGTATTTT. It encodes CAWARGRGADTQYF.